The clone carrying this TCR beta chain was detected once. Its specificity is not known. Multiplex touch-down PCR with TRB-A/B primers amplified rearranged V-D-J TRB sequences. MiXCR, run by TCRdb on the multiplex PCR reads, gives a single entry per CDR3 protein. The sample yields thousands of distinct CDR3 sequences, 35% seen once. The data derive from a study of T cell repertoires in aging, cancer and after chemotherapy. Study background: Donors were grouped into six age bands spanning 30 or younger through 70 or older.

Study-level findings and limits: Healthy donors lost TCR diversity with age mainly through richness, cancer patients through richness and evenness. Median generation probability rose over the chemotherapy interval in each cancer cohort, suggesting rebound thymic output. Age-matched healthy donors had significantly more diverse, less clonal blood TCR repertoires than untreated cancer patients.

Per the germline V gene, CDR1 is ENHRY and CDR2 is SYGVKD. This CDR3 has 15 amino acids. V dropped 5 bases and J dropped 0 bases, with 14 bases sitting between them. Amplification of TCR beta used genomic DNA extracted from peripheral blood. V is TRBV10-3 and J is TRBJ2-7; D assignment may be TRBD1 or TRBD2 (5 bases each). Specimen: blood. The TCR originated in a human donor in good health. CDR3 region: CAISKSRESSYEQYF. CDR3 sequence (DNA): TGTGCCATCAGTAAATCCAGGGAGAGCTCCTACGAGCAGTACTTC.